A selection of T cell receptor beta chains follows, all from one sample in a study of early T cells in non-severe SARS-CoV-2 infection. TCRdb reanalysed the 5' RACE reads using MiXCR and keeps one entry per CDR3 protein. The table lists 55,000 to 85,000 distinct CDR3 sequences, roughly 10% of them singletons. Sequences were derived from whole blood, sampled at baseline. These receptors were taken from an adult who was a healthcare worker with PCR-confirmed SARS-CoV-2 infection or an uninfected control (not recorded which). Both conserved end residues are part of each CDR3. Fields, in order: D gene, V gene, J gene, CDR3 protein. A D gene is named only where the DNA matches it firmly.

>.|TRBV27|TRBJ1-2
CASSLLAPLLYRGANYGYTF
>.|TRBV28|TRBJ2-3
CASSLYEDTQYF
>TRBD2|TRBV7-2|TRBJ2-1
CASSRIALAGADNEQFF
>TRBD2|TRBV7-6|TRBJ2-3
CASSLALAADTQYF
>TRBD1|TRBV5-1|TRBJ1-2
CASSQDRGAYGYTF
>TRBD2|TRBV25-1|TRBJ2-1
CASGARGMSGRGNEQFF
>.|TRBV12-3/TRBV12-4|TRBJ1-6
CASRGRDSPLHF
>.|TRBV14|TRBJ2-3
CASSRIVKDTQYF
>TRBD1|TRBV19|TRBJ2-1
CASRRGQGADNEQFF
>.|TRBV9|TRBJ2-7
CASSPAGPSQYEQYF
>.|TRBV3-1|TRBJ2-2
CASSQGLWNTGELFF
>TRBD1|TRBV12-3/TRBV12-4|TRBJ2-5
CASRGTGGTQYF
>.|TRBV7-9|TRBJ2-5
CASSTSRLIQETQYF
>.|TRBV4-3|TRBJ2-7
CASSKEVGPDEQYF
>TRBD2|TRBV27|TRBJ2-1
CASSLLGGRASHEQFF
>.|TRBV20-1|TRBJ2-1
CSAEDKYNEQFF
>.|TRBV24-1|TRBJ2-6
CATSDTRGSGANVLTF
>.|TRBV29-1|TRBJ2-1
CSVVPSYNEQFF
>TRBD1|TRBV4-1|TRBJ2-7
CASSPLDRDEQYF
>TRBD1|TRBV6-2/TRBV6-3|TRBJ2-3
CASSYRTGRTDTQYF
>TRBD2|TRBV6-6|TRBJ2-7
CASTHQRGKYEQYF
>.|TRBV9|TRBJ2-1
CASSTTPGPSIPGTTNEQFF